The present TCR beta chain was sequenced within a study of T cells in women clearing cervical HPV infection. As for the study in general: Controls were women whose single incident HPV16 infection cleared within 12 months without precancer or cancer. Points from the study as a whole: CIN3+ cases had significantly higher TCR richness than controls; evenness did not differ. Timing of associations relative to infection is unclear; T-cell subsets were not isolated.

A word on this clone: Its antigen is undetermined. The CDR3 end falls 3 residues outside the read, so it is completed with the germline J gene.

Profiling relied on immunoSEQ multiplex PCR, and the TCRdb table lists in-frame clones only, not all of them. This repertoire comprises some 33,000 clones; its ten largest clones make up 7.8%. The CDR3 length is 15 residues. V lost 0 bases to trimming and J lost 4 bases, with 12 bases between them. CDR1 ENHRY and CDR2 SYGVKD come from the germline V gene. Sample: blood buffy coat. This receptor was taken from a woman between 18 and 69 years old with a cervical HPV16 infection that either progressed to CIN3+ or cleared (not recorded which). This chain uses TRBV10-3 with TRBJ1-2; D gene ambiguous. The sequenced CDR3 bases are TGTGCCATCAGTGAGTCGTACCAGGCGGGCTATGGC. Translation gives CAISESYQAGYG. The whole CDR3 region reads CAISESYQAGYGYTF.